The 8 T cell receptor beta chains reported below all come from one sample, sequenced in a study of blood T cell repertoires in COVID-19. TCRdb's table, derived via immunoSEQ multiplex PCR, lists solely in-frame clones and lacks some. The sample includes roughly 210,000 clones, approximately 90% of them seen just once. The sequenced sample consisted of peripheral blood. These TCRs come from a man in his 70s with acute or convalescent COVID-19.

The gene calls are TRBV9 and TRBJ2-2, with a weak D call TRBD2 (6 bases). This CDR3 contains 16 residues. V was cut by 6 bases and J by 7 bases, with 22 bases left in between. The germline V gene encodes CDR1 SGDLS and CDR2 YYNGEE. For the CDR3, the DNA is TGTGCCAGCACGAGGCAGCGACTAGTCTCCAGCGGGGAGCTGTTTTTT. As protein: CASTRQRLVSSGELFF.

The chain uses TRBV7-3 and TRBJ2-1, with 9 bases that match TRBD2. The CDR3 consists of 14 residues. J lost 9 bases, V lost 3 bases, and 6 bases had no gene match. The V gene's germline CDR1 is SGHTA and CDR2 FQGTGA. Here the CDR3 DNA reads TGTGCCAGCAGCTTGACTAGCGGAGGGGGTGAGCAGTTCTTC. Amino acid sequence: CASSLTSGGGEQFF.

The sample holds one count of this clone. The chain employs TRBV4-1 and TRBJ1-5; 8 bases fit TRBD1. J was trimmed by 0 bases and V by 3 bases; bases with no gene match: 4. CDR3 size: 16 residues. CDR1 is MGHRA, CDR2 YSYEKL, per germline. The CDR3 loop reads CASSQEQGGSNQPQHF. CDR3 bases: TGCGCCAGCAGCCAGGAACAGGGGGGTAGCAATCAGCCCCAGCATTTT.

The chain uses TRBV13 and TRBJ1-1; D is undetermined. This CDR3 region has 14 residues. Germline loops: CDR1 PRHDT, CDR2 FYEKMQ (reference sequence). V was shortened by 0 bases and J by 3 bases, with 8 bases between the two germline ends. The CDR3 DNA sequence: TGTGCCAGCAGCTTAGGGTCGGGAGACACTGAAGCTTTCTTT. Translating it yields CASSLGSGDTEAFF.

The V and J genes are TRBV9 and TRBJ2-1; weak D call: TRBD2 (6 bases). The CDR3 is 15 amino acids. CDR1 is SGDLS, CDR2 YYNGEE, per germline. Deletions cut 3 bases from V and 5 bases from J, with 15 bases between. The CDR3 DNA reads as TGTGCCAGCAGCGCCTCGGGACTCACTAACAATGAGCAGTTCTTC. Translation gives CASSASGLTNNEQFF.

The rearrangement joins TRBV6-6 to TRBJ2-7, with 12 nucleotides matching TRBD2. Germline CDR1 and CDR2: MNHNY and SVGAGI (reference sequence). The CDR3 length is 15 residues. After removal of 7 bases from V and 3 bases from J, the junction contained 7 bases not matched to a gene. The CDR3 DNA is TGTGCCAGCACACCCGCGACTAGCGGGAGCTACGAGCAGTACTTC. Amino acid sequence: CASTPATSGSYEQYF.

This sequence joins TRBV7-2 and TRBJ1-4, with D unresolved. The CDR3 runs 13 residues. V was clipped by 2 bases and J by 5 bases, with 6 bases between them. Germline-derived CDR1 and CDR2 are SGHTA and FQGNSA. CDR3 sequence (DNA): TGTGCCAGCAGCTTAAACATAAATGAAAAACTGTTTTTT. Translation gives CASSLNINEKLFF. The whole variable domain, filled in from reference TRBV7-2 and TRBJ1-4, reads GAGVSQSPSNKVTEKGKDVELRCDPISGHTALYWYRQSLGQGLEFLIYFQGNSAPDKSGLPSDRFSAERTGGSVSTLTIQRTQQEDSAVYLCASSLNINEKLFFGSGTQLSVL.

The chain has TRBV6-1 and TRBJ2-5, with 8 bases identical to TRBD1. V lost 1 base, J lost 4 bases, and 5 bases stayed unmatched. Germline V lookup: CDR1 MNHNS, CDR2 SASEGT. The CDR3 has 15 amino acids. CDR3 sequence reads: CASSEVQGTGETQYF. The CDR3 nucleotides read TGTGCCAGCAGTGAAGTTCAGGGGACAGGAGAGACCCAGTACTTC.